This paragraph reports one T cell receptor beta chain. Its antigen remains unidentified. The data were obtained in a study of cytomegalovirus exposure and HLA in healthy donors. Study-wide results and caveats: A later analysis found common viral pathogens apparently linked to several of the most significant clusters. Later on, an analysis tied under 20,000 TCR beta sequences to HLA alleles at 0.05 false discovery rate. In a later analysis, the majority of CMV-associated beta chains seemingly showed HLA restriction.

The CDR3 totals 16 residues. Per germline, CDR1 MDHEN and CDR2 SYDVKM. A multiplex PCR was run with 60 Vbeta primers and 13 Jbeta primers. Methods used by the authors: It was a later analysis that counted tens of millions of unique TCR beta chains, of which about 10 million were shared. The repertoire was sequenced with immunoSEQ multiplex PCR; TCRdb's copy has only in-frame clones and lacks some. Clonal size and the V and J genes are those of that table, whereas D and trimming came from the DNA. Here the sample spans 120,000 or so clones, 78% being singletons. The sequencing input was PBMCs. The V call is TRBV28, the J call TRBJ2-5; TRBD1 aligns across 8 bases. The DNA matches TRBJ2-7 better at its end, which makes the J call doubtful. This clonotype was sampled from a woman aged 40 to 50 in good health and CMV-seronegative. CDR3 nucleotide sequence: TGTGCCAGCAGTTCGACAGGCGACAGGGGACCCTACGAGCAGTACTTC. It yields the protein CASSSTGDRGPYEQYF.